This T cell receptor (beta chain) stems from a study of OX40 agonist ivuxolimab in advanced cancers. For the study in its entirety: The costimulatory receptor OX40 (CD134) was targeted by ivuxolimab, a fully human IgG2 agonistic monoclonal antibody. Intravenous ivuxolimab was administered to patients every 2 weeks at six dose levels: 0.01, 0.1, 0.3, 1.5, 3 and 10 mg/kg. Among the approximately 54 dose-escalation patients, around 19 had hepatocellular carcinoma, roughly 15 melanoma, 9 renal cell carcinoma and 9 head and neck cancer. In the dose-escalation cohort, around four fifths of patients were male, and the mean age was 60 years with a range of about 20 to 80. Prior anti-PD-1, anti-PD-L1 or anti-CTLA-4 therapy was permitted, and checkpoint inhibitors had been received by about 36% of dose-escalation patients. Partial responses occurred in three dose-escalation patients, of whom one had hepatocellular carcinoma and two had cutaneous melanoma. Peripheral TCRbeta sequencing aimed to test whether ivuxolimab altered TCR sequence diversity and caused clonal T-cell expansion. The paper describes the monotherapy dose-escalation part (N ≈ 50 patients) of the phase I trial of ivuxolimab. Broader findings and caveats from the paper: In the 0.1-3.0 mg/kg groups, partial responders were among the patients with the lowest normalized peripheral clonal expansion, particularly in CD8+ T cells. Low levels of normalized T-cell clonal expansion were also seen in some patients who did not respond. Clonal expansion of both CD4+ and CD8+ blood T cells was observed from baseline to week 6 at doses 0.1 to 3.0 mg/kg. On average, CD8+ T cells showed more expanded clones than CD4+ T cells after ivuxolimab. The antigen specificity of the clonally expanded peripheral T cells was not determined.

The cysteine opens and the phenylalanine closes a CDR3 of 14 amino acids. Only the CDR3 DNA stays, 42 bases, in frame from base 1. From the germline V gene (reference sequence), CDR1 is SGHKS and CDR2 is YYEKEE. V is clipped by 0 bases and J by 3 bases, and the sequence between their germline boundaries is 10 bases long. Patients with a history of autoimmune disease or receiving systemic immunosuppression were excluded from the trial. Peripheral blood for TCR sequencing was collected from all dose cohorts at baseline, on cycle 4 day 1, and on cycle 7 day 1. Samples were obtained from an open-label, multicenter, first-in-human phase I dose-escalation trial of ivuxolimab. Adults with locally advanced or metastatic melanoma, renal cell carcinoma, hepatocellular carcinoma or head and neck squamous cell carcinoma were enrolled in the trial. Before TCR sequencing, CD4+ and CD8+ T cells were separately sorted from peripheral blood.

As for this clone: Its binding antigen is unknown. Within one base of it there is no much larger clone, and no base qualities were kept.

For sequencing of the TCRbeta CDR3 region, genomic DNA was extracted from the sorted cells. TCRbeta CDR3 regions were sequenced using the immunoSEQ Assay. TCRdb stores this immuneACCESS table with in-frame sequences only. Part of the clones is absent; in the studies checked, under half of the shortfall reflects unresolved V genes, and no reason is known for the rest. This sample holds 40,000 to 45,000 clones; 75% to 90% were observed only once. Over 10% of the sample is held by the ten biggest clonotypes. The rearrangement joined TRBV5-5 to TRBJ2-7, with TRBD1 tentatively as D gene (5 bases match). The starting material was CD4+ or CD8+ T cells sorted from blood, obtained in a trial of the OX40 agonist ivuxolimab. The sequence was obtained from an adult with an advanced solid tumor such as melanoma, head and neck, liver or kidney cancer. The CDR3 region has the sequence CASSLAWGFYEQYF. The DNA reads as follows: TGTGCCAGCAGCTTGGCTTGGGGCTTCTACGAGCAGTACTTC.